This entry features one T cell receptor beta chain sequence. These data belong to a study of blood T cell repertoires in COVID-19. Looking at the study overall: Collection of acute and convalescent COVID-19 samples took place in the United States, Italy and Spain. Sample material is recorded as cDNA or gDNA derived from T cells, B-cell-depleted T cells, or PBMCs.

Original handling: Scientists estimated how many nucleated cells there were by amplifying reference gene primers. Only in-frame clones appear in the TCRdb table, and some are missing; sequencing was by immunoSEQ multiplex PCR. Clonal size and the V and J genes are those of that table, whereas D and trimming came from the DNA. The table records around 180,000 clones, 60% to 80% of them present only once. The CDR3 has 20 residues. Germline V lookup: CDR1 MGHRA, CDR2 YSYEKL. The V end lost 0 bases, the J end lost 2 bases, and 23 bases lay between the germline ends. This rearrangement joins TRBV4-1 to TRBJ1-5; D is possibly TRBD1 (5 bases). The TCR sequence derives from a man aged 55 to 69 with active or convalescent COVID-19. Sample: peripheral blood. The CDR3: CASSQEVTGLTRRGNQPQHF. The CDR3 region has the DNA TGCGCCAGCAGCCAAGAGGTCACAGGCCTAACACGTAGGGGCAATCAGCCCCAGCATTTT.